This T cell receptor beta chain was recorded in a study of blood T cell repertoires in COVID-19. Profiled with immunoSEQ multiplex PCR; TCRdb holds only in-frame clones, not every one. The sample includes more than 350,000 clones, about 87% of them seen just once. The CDR3 totals 17 residues. The V gene's germline CDR1 is SEHNR and CDR2 FQNEAQ (reference sequence). V was clipped by 5 bases and J by 5 bases; unmatched bases: 15. The sequence derives from a woman under 40 with COVID-19, enrolled during active disease. The specimen sequenced was peripheral blood. The V and J genes are TRBV7-9 and TRBJ2-5; 9 bases align to TRBD2. The CDR3 sequence: CASSPRFRVAGEETQYF. The DNA of the CDR3 is TGTGCCAGCAGCCCCCGCTTTAGGGTAGCGGGAGAGGAGACCCAGTACTTC.